The clone carrying this T cell receptor beta chain occurred a few times. The antigen is not known. TCRdb recomputed calls from the 5' RACE reads with MiXCR, one row per CDR3 protein. The sample lists around 300,000 distinct CDR3 sequences, roughly 13% occurring once. The CDR3 is 14 residues long. V was clipped by 5 bases and J by 6 bases, with 13 bases between them. Germline V gene lookup returns CDR1 SGHVS and CDR2 FQNEAQ. The sample belongs to a study of T-cell memory formation after mild COVID-19. Study summary: Clustering of TCRs was largely donor specific.

Findings and limits, study-wide: Certain responding clones were present in pre-infection memory, suggesting participation of cross-reactive memory. CD4/CD8 balance characterized clones contracting day 15 to 85, and CD4+ skew characterized later expanders.

The rearrangement joins TRBV7-8 to TRBJ2-2, with D perhaps matching TRBD1 or TRBD2 (5 bases each). This clonotype originated in a man aged 18 to 29 who had mild COVID-19 (a few samples of this study predate the infection). Cell type and time point are not known. Sequences were obtained from PBMCs or a T cell subset sorted from them (not recorded which). The CDR3 spells CASSLGTGAGELFF. DNA for the CDR3: TGTGCCAGCAGCCTAGGGACGGGTGCCGGGGAGCTGTTTTTT. The entire variable domain, with the rest obtained from reference TRBV7-8 and TRBJ2-2, is as follows: GAGVSQSPRYKVAKRGQDVALRCDPISGHVSLFWYQQALGQGPEFLTYFQNEAQLDKSGLPSDRFFAERPEGSVSTLKIQRTQQEDSAVYLCASSLGTGAGELFFGEGSRLTVL.